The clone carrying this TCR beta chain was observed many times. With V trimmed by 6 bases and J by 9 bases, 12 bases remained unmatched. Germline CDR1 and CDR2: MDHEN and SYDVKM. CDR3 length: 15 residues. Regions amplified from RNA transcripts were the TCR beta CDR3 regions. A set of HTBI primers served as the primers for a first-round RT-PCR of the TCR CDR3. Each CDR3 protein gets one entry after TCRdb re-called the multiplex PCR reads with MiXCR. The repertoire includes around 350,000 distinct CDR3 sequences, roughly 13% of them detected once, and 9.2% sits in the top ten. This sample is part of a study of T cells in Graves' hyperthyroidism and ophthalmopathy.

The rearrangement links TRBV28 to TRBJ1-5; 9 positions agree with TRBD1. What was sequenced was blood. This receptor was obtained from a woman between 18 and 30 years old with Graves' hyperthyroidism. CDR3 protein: CASRKNRGRVRPQHF. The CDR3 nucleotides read TGTGCCAGCAGAAAAAACAGGGGGCGAGTGCGGCCCCAGCATTTT.